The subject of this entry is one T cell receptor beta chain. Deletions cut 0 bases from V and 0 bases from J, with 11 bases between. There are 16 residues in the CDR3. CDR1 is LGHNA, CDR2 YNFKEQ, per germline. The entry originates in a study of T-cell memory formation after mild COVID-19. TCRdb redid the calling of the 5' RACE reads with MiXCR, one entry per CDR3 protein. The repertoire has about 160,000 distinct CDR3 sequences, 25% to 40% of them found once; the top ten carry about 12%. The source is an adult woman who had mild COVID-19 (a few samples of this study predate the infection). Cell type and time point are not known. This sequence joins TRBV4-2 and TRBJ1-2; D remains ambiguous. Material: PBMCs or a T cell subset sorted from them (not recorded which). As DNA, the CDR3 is TGTGCCAGCAGCCAAGATCGGAGCAGAGCTAACTATGGCTACACCTTC. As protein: CASSQDRSRANYGYTF.